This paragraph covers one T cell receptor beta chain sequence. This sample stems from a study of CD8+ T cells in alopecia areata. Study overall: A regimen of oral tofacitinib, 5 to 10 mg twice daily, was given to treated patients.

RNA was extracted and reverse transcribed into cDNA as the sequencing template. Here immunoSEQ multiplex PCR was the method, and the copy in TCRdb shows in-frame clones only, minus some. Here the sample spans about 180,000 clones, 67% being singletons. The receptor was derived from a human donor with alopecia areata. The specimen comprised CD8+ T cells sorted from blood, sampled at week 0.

The CDR3 sequence: CASSYSPGGFNYGYTF. Here the CDR3 DNA reads TGTGCCAGCAGTTACTCTCCAGGGGGTTTTAACTATGGCTACACCTTC. The chain joins TRBV6-5 to TRBJ1-2; 7 bases align to TRBD1. The junction had 5 bases not matched to a gene; V was cut back by 0 bases and J by 1 base. CDR1 MNHEY and CDR2 SVGAGI come from the germline V gene. The CDR3 loop spans 16 amino acids.